This T cell receptor beta chain was sequenced during a study of OX40 agonist ivuxolimab in advanced cancers. For the study at large: All patients had ivuxolimab intravenously every 2 weeks at 0.01 to 10 mg/kg. Participants, 82.7% male, averaged roughly 60 years of age, ranging from 23 to 79. Points from the study as a whole: Expanded peripheral T-cell antigen specificity went undetermined.

Trimming removed 7 bases at V and 1 base at J, with 13 bases between. Looked up from germline, CDR1 is MNHNY and CDR2 is SVGAGI (reference sequence). This CDR3 contains 14 residues. Generated by immunoSEQ multiplex PCR, the TCRdb table keeps only in-frame clones and is missing some. Among about 60,000 clones listed, around 87% were seen once. A remark on this clone: Its target is not known.

The clonotype comes from an adult with an advanced solid tumor such as melanoma, head and neck, liver or kidney cancer. Source: CD4+ or CD8+ T cells sorted from blood, taken in a trial of the OX40 agonist ivuxolimab. This chain links TRBV6-6 with TRBJ1-1, with D unresolved. CDR3 sequence: CASNSPGWNTEAFF. Here the CDR3 DNA reads TGTGCCAGCAACTCACCCGGTTGGAACACTGAAGCTTTCTTT.